This T cell receptor beta chain was sequenced for a study of Ad26.COV2.S vaccination and SARS-CoV-2 variants. Findings and caveats of the study: The authors reported substantial breadth in spike-specific CD8+ and CD4+ T cell responses after vaccination.

Generated by immunoSEQ multiplex PCR, the TCRdb table keeps only in-frame clones and is missing some. The sample holds 150,000 to 200,000 clones, around 85% seen once. With regard to this clone: Its antigen is as yet unknown.

The CDR3 covers 12 residues. Germline CDR1 LNHNV, CDR2 YYDKDF (reference sequence). V was shortened by 3 bases and J by 4 bases, with 3 bases between the two germline ends. The gene calls are TRBV15 and TRBJ2-2; no firm D call. The sample was peripheral blood, taken after recovery from COVID-19. The sequence was obtained from a human donor who had recovered from COVID-19. CDR3 nucleotides: TGTGCCACCAGCAGTCCCACCGGGGAGCTGTTTTTT. It encodes CATSSPTGELFF.